This T cell receptor beta chain was identified in a study of vaccination effects on CD4 cells after COVID-19. Assay used: immunoSEQ multiplex PCR; TCRdb lists only in-frame clones, some missing. The table includes more than 35,000 clones, 60% to 75% detected once. Sequencing was preceded by expansion of antigen-specific CD4+ T cells with viral peptide pools in the ViraFEST assay. Culturing for roughly 9 days preceded CD4+ T cell isolation. Sometime from March through December 2020, the person acquired a SARS-CoV-2 infection that PCR confirmed. Note on this clone: Its antigen is currently unknown.

The sequencing here drew on CD4+ T cells from PBMCs cultured with a peptide pool, taken before COVID-19 vaccination. This sequence originates from a human donor who had a prior SARS-CoV-2 infection.

The chain's CDR3 is CASSPTGPSSGNTIYF. The CDR3 DNA sequence: TGTGCCAGCAGCCCGACCGGTCCCTCCTCTGGAAACACCATATATTTT. This chain joins TRBV13 and TRBJ1-3, with D uncertain. V dropped 5 bases and J dropped 0 bases, with 14 bases sitting between them. The germline V gene has CDR1 PRHDT and CDR2 FYEKMQ (reference sequence). CDR3 length equals 16 residues.